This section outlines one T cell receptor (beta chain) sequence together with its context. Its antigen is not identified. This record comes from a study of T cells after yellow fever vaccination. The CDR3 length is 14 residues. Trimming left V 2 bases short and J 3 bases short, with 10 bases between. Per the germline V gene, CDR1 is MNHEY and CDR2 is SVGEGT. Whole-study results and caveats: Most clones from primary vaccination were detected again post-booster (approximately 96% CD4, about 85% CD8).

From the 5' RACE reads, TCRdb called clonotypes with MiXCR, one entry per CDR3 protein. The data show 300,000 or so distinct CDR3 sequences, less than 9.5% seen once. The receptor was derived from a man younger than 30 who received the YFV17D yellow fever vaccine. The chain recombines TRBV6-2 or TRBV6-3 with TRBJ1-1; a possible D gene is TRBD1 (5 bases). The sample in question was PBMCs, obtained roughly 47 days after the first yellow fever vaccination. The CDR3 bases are TGTGCCAGCAGTTACCAGTTGGGGGACACTGAAGCTTTCTTT. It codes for CASSYQLGDTEAFF.